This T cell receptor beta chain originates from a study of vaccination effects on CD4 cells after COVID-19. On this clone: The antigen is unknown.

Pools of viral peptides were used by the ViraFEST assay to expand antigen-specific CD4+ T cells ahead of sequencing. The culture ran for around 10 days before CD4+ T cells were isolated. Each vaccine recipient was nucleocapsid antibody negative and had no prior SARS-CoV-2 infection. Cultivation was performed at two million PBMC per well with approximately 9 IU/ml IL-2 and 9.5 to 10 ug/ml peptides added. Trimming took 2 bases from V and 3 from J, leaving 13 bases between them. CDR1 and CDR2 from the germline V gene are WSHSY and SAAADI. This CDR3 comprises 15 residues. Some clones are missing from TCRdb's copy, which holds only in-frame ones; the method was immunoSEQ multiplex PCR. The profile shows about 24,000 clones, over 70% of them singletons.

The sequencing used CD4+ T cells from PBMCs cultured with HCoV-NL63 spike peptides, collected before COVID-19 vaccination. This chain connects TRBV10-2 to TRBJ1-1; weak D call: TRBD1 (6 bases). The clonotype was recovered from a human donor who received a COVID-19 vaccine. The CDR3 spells CASSEPPRGDTEAFF. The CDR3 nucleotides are TGCGCCAGCAGTGAGCCCCCTAGGGGGGACACTGAAGCTTTCTTT.